The T cell receptor (beta chain) described here comes from a study of OX40 agonist ivuxolimab in advanced cancers. Study as a whole: People in dose escalation had one of these cancers: hepatocellular carcinoma, melanoma, renal cell or head and neck cancer. Prior checkpoint blockade (anti-PD-1, anti-PD-L1 or anti-CTLA-4) was permitted; approximately 44% had it. Notes on the study in general: Both blood CD4+ and CD8+ T cells showed clonal growth by week 6 at 0.1 to 3.0 mg/kg. Relative to CD4+, CD8+ T cells held more expanded clones on average.

V gave up 3 bases and J gave up 4 bases, with 7 bases separating them. The length of the CDR3 is 13 residues. Germline V CDR1 and CDR2: SGHNT, YENEEA. The table came from immunoSEQ multiplex PCR; TCRdb's copy has only in-frame clones and leaves some out. The sample shows about 51,000 clones, approximately 80% of them seen only once. This clone has a single count. Its antigen is undetermined. Other DNA sequences within the sample encode an identical CDR3. The chain links TRBV11-3 to TRBJ2-1, with D hard to call. The TCR was taken from an adult with an advanced solid tumor such as melanoma, head and neck, liver or kidney cancer. Sample: CD4+ or CD8+ T cells sorted from blood, taken in a trial of the OX40 agonist ivuxolimab. The CDR3 region is CASSFGGYNEQFF. CDR3 bases: TGTGCCAGCAGCTTTGGCGGATACAATGAGCAGTTCTTC.